This T cell receptor (beta chain) originates from a study of blood T cell repertoires in COVID-19. Study-wide context: Material from acute and convalescent COVID-19 was sourced from the United States, Italy and Spain. T cells, B-cell-depleted T cells, or PBMCs provided the cDNA or gDNA that served as material.

Authors' methods: The assay estimated nucleated cells by amplifying reference gene primers. Repertoires were generated with immunoSEQ multiplex PCR, while TCRdb's copy carries only in-frame clones and drops some. That table furnishes V, J and clone size, whereas the DNA furnished D and trimming. This table has fewer than 200,000 clones, 70% to 90% appearing once. The sequenced material came from peripheral blood. The receptor's source is a man aged 40-55 years with acute or convalescent COVID-19.

This chain's CDR3 is CSVVTGGTEAFF. The CDR3 DNA reads as TGCAGCGTTGTCACGGGAGGGACTGAAGCTTTCTTT. The chain recombines TRBV29-1 with TRBJ1-1; D ambiguous. The CDR3 sequence is 12 residues long. V was shortened by 4 bases and J by 5 bases, with 11 bases between the two germline ends. Germline V gene sequence: CDR1 SQVTM, CDR2 ANQGSEA.